A single sample is the source of the 7 T cell receptor beta chains below, sequenced in a study of blood T cell repertoires in COVID-19. Only in-frame clones appear in the TCRdb table, and some are missing; sequencing was by immunoSEQ multiplex PCR. The sample lists roughly 120,000 clones, 84% seen once, with 9% to 15% in the top ten. The sequencing input was peripheral blood. These receptors all come from a woman in her fifties or sixties with acute or convalescent COVID-19.

CDR3 protein: CASSSTWTANGYTF. The CDR3 DNA is TGTGCCAGCAGCTCGACTTGGACAGCAAATGGCTACACCTTC. This rearrangement joins TRBV7-9 to TRBJ1-2; weak D call: TRBD1 (6 bases). V lost 4 bases and J lost 6, with 15 bases in between. CDR1 SEHNR and CDR2 FQNEAQ come from the germline V gene (reference sequence). This CDR3 has 14 residues.

In this sample, this clone turned up a few times. The V gene is TRBV2, the J gene TRBJ1-2; 10 bases align to TRBD1. CDR1 SNHLY and CDR2 FYNNEI come from the germline V gene. Trimming at V came to 6 bases and at J to 2 bases, leaving 9 bases not matched to a gene. The CDR3 sequence is 16 residues long. The CDR3 DNA reads as TGTGCCAGCAGCCTCGGACAGGGGGTTAGCAACTATGGCTACACCTTC. It specifies CASSLGQGVSNYGYTF.

The gene calls are TRBV30 and TRBJ1-4, with D possibly being TRBD1 (6 bases). Germline V lookup: CDR1 GTSNPN, CDR2 SVGIG (reference sequence). This CDR3 comprises 13 residues. V was pared by 2 bases and J by 6 bases, with 10 bases between. The CDR3 DNA is TGTGCCTGGAGTCCAGGGGTCGATGAAAAACTGTTTTTT. Translating gives CAWSPGVDEKLFF. The full variable domain, rest sourced from reference TRBV30 and TRBJ1-4, is SQTIHQWPATLVQPVGSPLSLECTVEGTSNPNLYWYRQAAGRGLQLLFYSVGIGQISSEVPQNLSASRPQDRQFILSSKKLLLSDSGFYLCAWSPGVDEKLFFGSGTQLSVL.

The sample holds one count of this clone. V is TRBV6-5 and J is TRBJ2-7, with a possible D match to TRBD1 (5 bases). This CDR3 comprises 15 residues. The V gene lost 8 bases and the J gene lost 0 bases, with 17 bases spanning the gap. Germline CDR1 is MNHEY and CDR2 is SVGAGI. The DNA for the CDR3 is TGTGCCAGCCATCCGACAGCTATCGGCTCCTACGAGCAGTACTTC. This codes for CASHPTAIGSYEQYF.

The rearrangement joins TRBV24-1 to TRBJ1-1, with 10 bases aligning to TRBD1. With V trimmed by 10 bases and J by 2 bases, 3 bases remained unmatched. This CDR3 spans 13 amino acids. Germline V gene sequence: CDR1 KGHDR, CDR2 SFDVKD. CDR3 in DNA: TGTGCCACTCAGACAGGGGGCAACACTGAAGCTTTCTTT. It yields the protein CATQTGGNTEAFF.

The rearrangement joins TRBV20-1 to TRBJ2-5, with D perhaps TRBD2 (5 bases). The V end was cut by 6 bases, the J end by 4 bases, with 9 bases between. CDR1 DFQATT and CDR2 SNEGSKA come from the germline V gene (reference sequence). This CDR3 is 11 amino acids long. The CDR3 DNA reads TGCAGTGCGAGGGTACGAGAGACCCAGTACTTC. Its translation: CSARVRETQYF.

V is TRBV4-1 and J is TRBJ1-2, with D maybe TRBD1 (6 bases). Trimming shortened V by 4 bases and J by 4 bases, and 22 bases separated the two germline ends. CDR1 and CDR2 from the germline V gene are MGHRA and YSYEKL. The CDR3 loop spans 17 amino acids. The CDR3 region has the DNA TGCGCCAGCAGCCGCGACCACGATCAAGGACAGCTCTATGGCTACACCTTC. It is translated as CASSRDHDQGQLYGYTF.